These T cell receptor beta chains were read from a single sample in a study of shared clonotypes between healthy human individuals. Clones were read by immunoSEQ multiplex PCR, and TCRdb kept only the in-frame ones, dropping some. This table has some 200,000 clones, approximately 65% appearing once. The sequencing input was memory CD4+ T cells sorted from blood. The receptors here all came from a man aged 30 to 45 in good health. Each CDR3 is given with its conserved first and last residue. A D gene is named only where the DNA matches it firmly. Size is omitted from some rows. Given values are once, few, many or a class for expanded clones.

cdr3_length	j_call	d_call	clone_size	v_call	cdr3_nt	cdr3_aa
14	TRBJ2-7	NA	NA	TRBV6-6	TGTGCCAGCAGCCGATACAGGAGCTCCTACGAGCAGTACTTC	CASSRYRSSYEQYF
16	TRBJ2-5	NA	NA	TRBV5-1	TGCGCCAGCAGCACGAGTTCACTAGGACTTGGGGAGACCCAGTACTTC	CASSTSSLGLGETQYF
13	TRBJ2-2	NA	once	TRBV9	TGTGCCAGCAGCGCCGGGGGTCCCGGGGAGCTGTTTTTT	CASSAGGPGELFF
14	TRBJ2-5	TRBD1	NA	TRBV4-2	TGTGCCAGCAGCCAAGCGGACAGGGATGAGACCCAGTACTTC	CASSQADRDETQYF
12	TRBJ2-7	TRBD2	few	TRBV6-6	TGTGCCAGCAGTTACTCACCTAGCGGGAGGGACTTC	CASSYSPSGRDF
15	TRBJ2-3	TRBD1	NA	TRBV5-1	TGCGCCAGCAGCTTGCGCGGGACAGGGCCAGATACGCAGTATTTT	CASSLRGTGPDTQYF
11	TRBJ1-1	NA	NA	TRBV28	TGTGCCAGCATCGAGAACACTGAAGCTTTCTTT	CASIENTEAFF
18	TRBJ2-1	TRBD2	NA	TRBV7-9	TGTGCCAGCAGCTTACCCCCCCGACTAGCGGGAGGTCGCAATGAGCAGTTCTTC	CASSLPPRLAGGRNEQFF
15	TRBJ2-6	NA	NA	TRBV5-1	TGCGCCAGCAGCTTGGCCCTGTACGAGGCCAACGTCCTGACTTTC	CASSLALYEANVLTF
13	TRBJ1-5	NA	once	TRBV6-5	TGTGCCAGCAGTTTAGCCGCTGAAAGGCCCCAGCATTTT	CASSLAAERPQHF
13	TRBJ2-5	NA	NA	TRBV10-3	TGTGCCATCGGACCGACGGGACAAGAGACCCAGTACTTC	CAIGPTGQETQYF
15	TRBJ2-3	TRBD1	NA	TRBV5-4	TGTGCCAGCAGCTTGGAGGGGGCTGGCACAGATACGCAGTATTTT	CASSLEGAGTDTQYF
14	TRBJ2-2	NA	NA	TRBV5-1	TGCGCCAGCAGGGGTGGTGGTTCGTCCGGGGAGCTGTTTTTT	CASRGGGSSGELFF
12	TRBJ2-7	TRBD1	few	TRBV28	TGTGCCAGCAGTTTAGGACAGGGCGAGCAGTACTTC	CASSLGQGEQYF
13	TRBJ1-4	NA	few	TRBV2	TGTGCCAGCAGTGAGGACCTGGGTGAAAAACTGTTTTTT	CASSEDLGEKLFF
15	TRBJ2-7	NA	NA	TRBV5-5	TGTGCCAGCAGCTTGGATTTGCGGATAACCTACGAGCAGTACTTC	CASSLDLRITYEQYF